This entry concerns a single T cell receptor (beta chain). Other DNA sequences within the sample encode an identical CDR3. The germline CDR1 and CDR2 sequences are SNHLY and FYNNEI. The V end lost 3 bases, the J end lost 6 bases, and 10 bases lay between the germline ends. There are 13 residues in the CDR3. Spread over ten immunoSEQ deep assay plates, unsorted PBMC DNA underwent sequencing. This table comes from immunoSEQ multiplex PCR, and its TCRdb copy is limited to in-frame clones, with some not included. The table lists a few hundred thousand clones, 70% to 85% of them singletons, with over 9.5% in the top ten. The data originate from a study of shared clonotypes between healthy human individuals. Adult donors, all healthy and HIV-negative, had no recent acute infections or vaccinations.

The sequence was obtained from a middle-aged woman in good health. Some clones in this sample may be carry-over from other donors' samples. The sequenced sample consisted of PBMCs. V and J are TRBV2 and TRBJ2-3; weak D call: TRBD2 (5 bases). CDR3 sequence: CASSDGIADTQYF. The CDR3 bases are TGTGCCAGCAGTGACGGGATTGCGGATACGCAGTATTTT.